This T cell receptor (beta chain) derives from a study of human T cells and chemical hapten exposure. Study-wide background: Researchers reported sensitizing a 2 cm by 2 cm upper inner arm skin site with 2% DPC.

Overall study findings and caveats: TCRs whose frequency exceeded 1 in 1000 remained the same following DPC sensitization.

A remark on this clonotype: The antigen is not known.

J was trimmed by 6 bases and V by 1 base; bases with no gene match: 3. The germline V gene encodes CDR1 SEHNR and CDR2 FQNEAQ (reference sequence). This CDR3 has 14 residues. Time point noted: patch test 3, about 24 weeks after DPC sensitization. The treatment denotes: therapeutic diphenylcyclopropenone sensitization with weekly scalp DPC. Study processing details: Across samples, TCR counts had a median of about 92,000 and ranged from roughly 23,224 to 700,000. TCRdb reprocessed the RACE reads via MiXCR and lists one record per CDR3 protein. TCRdb's processing, not the authors', yielded these V and J calls. The top ten clones hold about 15% of a sample with 50,000 or so distinct CDR3 sequences, 9.9% of them seen once.

The starting material was whole blood, obtained in connection with sensitization to the hapten diphenylcyclopropenone (DPC). The chain recombines TRBV7-9 with TRBJ1-5; 7 bases agree with TRBD1. This sequence originates from a woman aged 40 to 55 with alopecia areata. Some clones in this sample may be carry-over from other donors' samples. As DNA, the CDR3 is TGTGCCAGCAGCTTAGGAGGGGGCCCTCAGCCCCAGCATTTT. It translates to CASSLGGGPQPQHF.